Following are 5 T cell receptor beta chains from one sample sequenced in a study of cytomegalovirus exposure and HLA in healthy donors. TCRdb keeps only in-frame clones here, not all; method: immunoSEQ multiplex PCR. The sample includes about 120,000 clones, roughly 90% of them seen just once. Source material: PBMCs. The receptor source for this set is a woman between 18 and 29 years old in good health and CMV-seropositive.

The rearrangement links TRBV11-2 to TRBJ2-5; TRBD2 matches 10 bases. Germline assignment: CDR1 SGHAT and CDR2 FQNNGV. V was pared by 1 base and J by 1 base, with 6 bases of the junction left unmatched. This CDR3 has 17 amino acids. The CDR3, as DNA: TGTGCCAGCAGCTTAGGGGGTAGCGGGGGGCCCCAAGAGACCCAGTACTTC. As protein: CASSLGGSGGPQETQYF.

V and J are TRBV11-3 and TRBJ1-1; D may be TRBD1 (5 bases). Trimming pared 5 bases from V and 4 bases from J, leaving 17 bases between. Germline CDR1 and CDR2: SGHNT and YENEEA. The CDR3 runs 15 residues. This chain's CDR3 is CASSPPQSTVTEAFF. The CDR3 coding sequence is TGTGCCAGCAGCCCCCCCCAATCGACAGTCACTGAAGCTTTCTTT.

The rearrangement links TRBV7-9 to TRBJ1-5, with D perhaps TRBD1 (5 bases). The germline V gene encodes CDR1 SEHNR and CDR2 FQNEAQ (reference sequence). Trimming removed 2 bases at V and 5 bases at J, with 10 bases between. This CDR3 spans 14 amino acids. The CDR3 bases are TGTGCCAGCAGCTTATCGGGGGGGGATCAGCCCCAGCATTTT. Residues: CASSLSGGDQPQHF.

This clone appeared a few times. V usage is TRBV10-3 and J usage is TRBJ2-5; 7 nucleotides line up with TRBD1. In germline, CDR1 is ENHRY, CDR2 SYGVKD. CDR3 size: 13 residues. J gave up 6 bases and V 10 bases, and 11 bases lay outside the gene matches. The CDR3 loop reads CATQPGGIQTQYF. The DNA of the CDR3 is TGTGCCACCCAGCCAGGGGGTATACAGACCCAGTACTTC.

The V gene is TRBV2, the J gene TRBJ2-1; 10 bases match TRBD2. This CDR3 has 16 amino acids. Trimming took 5 bases from V and 3 from J; bases not matched to a gene: 7. Per germline, CDR1 SNHLY and CDR2 FYNNEI. Here the CDR3 reads CASSRRLAGDYNEQFF. The CDR3 DNA reads as TGTGCCAGCAGTAGACGTCTAGCGGGGGACTACAATGAGCAGTTCTTC.